This is a list of T cell receptor beta chains from one sample in a study of blood T cell repertoires in COVID-19. Profiling relied on immunoSEQ multiplex PCR, and the TCRdb table lists in-frame clones only, not all of them. The data contain about 160,000 clones, 75% to 90% of them singletons. The material sequenced was peripheral blood. All receptors come from a human donor with acute or convalescent COVID-19. The donor label of this sample is uncertain. Both conserved end residues are part of each CDR3. Clone size is stated in some rows and not others, as once, few, many or a class when expanded.

v_call clone_size cdr3_aa
TRBV5-1 NA CASSSGSPGNTIYF
TRBV5-6 NA CASSSGPSGQETQYF
TRBV11-2 NA CASSVAGGALNEQFF
TRBV18 NA CASSPPTSTDTQYF
TRBV18 NA CASSERSNTEAFF
TRBV7-2 NA CASSPRTSGGRSSYNEQFF
TRBV18 NA CASSPGGNTGELFF
TRBV4-3 NA CASSKDSSTNEKLFF
TRBV27 NA CASSFRQGNTEAFF
TRBV24-1 NA CATSDGGQFNEQFF
TRBV5-6 NA CASSLRDRGNYGYTF
TRBV27 NA CASSLFSGGPTDTQYF
TRBV5-1 NA CASSLSHARAREQYF
TRBV15 once CATKDRTYNSPLHF
TRBV19 NA CAMEGNGNTIYF
TRBV9 once CASSVGSYSSNSPLHF
TRBV19 NA CASSIGQGGEQFF
TRBV28 NA CASSSRTGYNGYTF
TRBV11-3 NA CASSLEGNTGELFF
TRBV27 NA CASSSRVLNTEAFF
TRBV28 NA CASSPGGQGLEKLFF
TRBV29-1 NA CSAGQGATNEKLFF
TRBV7-9 NA CASSYPLAGGPWVETQYF
TRBV5-5 once CASSLETGTGNTGELFF
TRBV6-4 NA CATAPRGGNNEQFF
TRBV18 NA CASSPTDRGLVGYTF
TRBV7-2 once CASSRGARETQYF
TRBV19 once CASSLRDRAGDTQYF
TRBV4-1 NA CASSPRGQGMTIGNQPQHF
TRBV18 NA CASSPTKGTTNEQFF
TRBV6-2/TRBV6-3 NA CASSFSENTEAFF
TRBV18 NA CASSPPRTGSNYGYTF
TRBV19 NA CASRWGGDSNQPQHF
TRBV28 NA CASSLLTGSISPLHF
TRBV27 NA CASSTRWLAGGPAIPYEQYF
TRBV9 NA CASSVGSISGNTIYF
TRBV5-1 NA CASSPPWGGVNSPLHF
TRBV7-9 NA CASSSTGTGDYEQYF
TRBV29-1 NA CSVSSLTSGENTGELFF
TRBV6-5 NA CASSSRDINQPQHF
TRBV6-5 NA CASSSLRGPQHF
TRBV3-1/TRBV3-2 NA CASSQGGPGGTEAFF
TRBV7-9 NA CASSLSVAAFNYGYTF
TRBV19 NA CASSRDIAYEQYF
TRBV5-1 NA CASSLEGGLGQPQHF
TRBV28 NA CASSLDRDMNTEAFF
TRBV5-4 NA CASSYDNSNQPQHF
TRBV5-5 NA CASSLGQNSNQPQHF
TRBV29-1 NA CSVRQGQDTQYF
TRBV18 NA CASSGRGGVLDTQYF